This T cell receptor beta chain appears in the sequencing data of a study of immune evolution from preneoplasia to lung adenocarcinoma. Turning to this clone: The antigen is not known.

Study findings and constraints: Top clone share appeared to fall from AAH through AIS, MIA, adenocarcinoma. Clonality was highest in normal lung, lower in later-stage lesions apparently.

The data were produced by immunoSEQ multiplex PCR, yet TCRdb's version contains in-frame clones alone and is incomplete. The sample carries 39,000 or so clones, less than 80% recorded once. Germline V gene lookup returns CDR1 MNHEY and CDR2 SMNVEV (reference sequence). CDR3 length: 15 amino acids. Losses at the gene ends were 5 bases for V and 1 base for J; bases not matched to a gene: 6. The chain employs TRBV27 and TRBJ1-1; 8 bases agree with TRBD1. The sample was FFPE invasive lung adenocarcinoma tissue. This clonotype was sampled from a person between 60 and 70 years old with lung adenocarcinoma. The CDR3 reads CASSPGQGWNTEAFF. The CDR3 DNA reads as TGTGCCAGCAGTCCCGGACAGGGATGGAACACTGAAGCTTTCTTT.